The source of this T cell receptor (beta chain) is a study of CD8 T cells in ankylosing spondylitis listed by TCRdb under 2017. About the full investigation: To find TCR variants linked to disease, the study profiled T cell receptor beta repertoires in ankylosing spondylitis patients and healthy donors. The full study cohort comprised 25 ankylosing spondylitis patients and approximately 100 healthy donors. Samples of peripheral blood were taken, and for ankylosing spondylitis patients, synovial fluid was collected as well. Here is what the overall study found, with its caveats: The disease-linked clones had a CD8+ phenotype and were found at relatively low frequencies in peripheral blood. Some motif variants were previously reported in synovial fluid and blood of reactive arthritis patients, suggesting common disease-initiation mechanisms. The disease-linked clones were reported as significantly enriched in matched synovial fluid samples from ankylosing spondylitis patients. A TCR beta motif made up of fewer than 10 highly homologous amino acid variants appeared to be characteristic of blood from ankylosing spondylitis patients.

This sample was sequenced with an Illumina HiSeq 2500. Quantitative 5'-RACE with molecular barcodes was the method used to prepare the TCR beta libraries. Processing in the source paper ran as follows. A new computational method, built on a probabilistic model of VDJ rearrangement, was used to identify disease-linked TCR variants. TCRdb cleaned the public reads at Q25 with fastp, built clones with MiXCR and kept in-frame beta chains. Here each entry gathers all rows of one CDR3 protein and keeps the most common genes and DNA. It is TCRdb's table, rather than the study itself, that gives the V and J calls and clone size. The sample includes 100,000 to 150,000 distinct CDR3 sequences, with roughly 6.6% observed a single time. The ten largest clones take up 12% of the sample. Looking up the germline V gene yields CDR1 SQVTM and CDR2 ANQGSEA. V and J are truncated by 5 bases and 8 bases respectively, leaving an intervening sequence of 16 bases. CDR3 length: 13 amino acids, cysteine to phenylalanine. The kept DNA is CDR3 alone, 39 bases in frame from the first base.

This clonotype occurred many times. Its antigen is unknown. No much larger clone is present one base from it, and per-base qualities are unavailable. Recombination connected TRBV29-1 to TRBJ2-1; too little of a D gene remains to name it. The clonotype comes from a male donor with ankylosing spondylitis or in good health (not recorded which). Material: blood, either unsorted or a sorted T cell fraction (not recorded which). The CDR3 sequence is CSVRGVLLYEQFF. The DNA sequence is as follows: TGCAGCGTTCGTGGGGTCCTTTTGTATGAGCAGTTCTTC.